This is a list of T cell receptor beta chains from one sample in a study of human T cells and chemical hapten exposure. One entry per CDR3 protein results from TCRdb running MiXCR on the RACE reads. The sample includes 70,000 to 80,000 distinct CDR3 sequences, around a third of them seen just once. The input for sequencing was whole blood, taken in connection with sensitization to the hapten diphenylcyclopropenone (DPC). The source is a man between 40 and 49 years old with alopecia areata. Some clones in this sample may be carry-over from other donors' samples. The CDR3 runs from the conserved cysteine through the conserved F or W. Fields, in order: J gene, D gene, V gene, clone size, CDR3 DNA, CDR3 protein. D genes are given only for firm matches. Some rows have no size entry. The others give once, few or many, or a class for an expanded clone.

TRBJ1-5	-	TRBV15	-	TGTGCCACCAGCAGAGATACGTCGGGATGGCCCCAGCATTTT	CATSRDTSGWPQHF
TRBJ1-1	-	TRBV18	few	TGTGCCAGCTCACGTTTGGCGAACACTGAAGCTTTCTTT	CASSRLANTEAFF
TRBJ2-7	TRBD2	TRBV28	few	TGTGCCAGCAGTTTATTTGGCGGGAGGGTGGGTTCCTACGAGCAGTACTTC	CASSLFGGRVGSYEQYF
TRBJ2-1	-	TRBV27	few	TGTGCCAGCAGTCCGAACCCTGGCGGGTCCTACAATGAGCAGTTCTTC	CASSPNPGGSYNEQFF
TRBJ2-3	TRBD2	TRBV20-1	few	TGCAGTGCTAGAGGGACTAGCGGGAGGGCCGGCACAGATACGCAGTATTTT	CSARGTSGRAGTDTQYF
TRBJ2-1	-	TRBV6-6	-	TGTGCCAGCAGGTGGGACCCCGGGGTTTACAATGAGCAGTTCTTC	CASRWDPGVYNEQFF
TRBJ2-2	-	TRBV18	few	TGTGCCAGCTCACAACCGGGACAAGTGAACACCGGGGAGCTGTTTTTT	CASSQPGQVNTGELFF
TRBJ2-7	TRBD2	TRBV20-1	-	TGCAGTGCTAGAGATCCGTCCTCTACTAGCGGATTATCATACGAGCAGTACTTC	CSARDPSSTSGLSYEQYF
TRBJ1-6	-	TRBV12-3/TRBV12-4	once	TGTGCCAGCAGTTTGGGACGGCCGGATTCACCCCTCCACTTT	CASSLGRPDSPLHF
TRBJ1-4	-	TRBV7-2	-	TGTGCCAGCAGCTTAGATGGGCGTGGGGGGCAAAATGAAAAACTGTTTTTT	CASSLDGRGGQNEKLFF
TRBJ1-1	-	TRBV7-8	once	TGTGCCAGCAGCCTAGGGGAGCGGGGGGCAGCTTTCTTT	CASSLGERGAAFF
TRBJ2-1	-	TRBV7-9	-	TGTGCCAGCAGCTTAGAGGTATGGGGGACTTACAATGAGCAGTTCTTC	CASSLEVWGTYNEQFF
TRBJ2-1	-	TRBV3-1	-	TGTGCCAGCAGCCAAGTGGATGAGCAGTTCTTC	CASSQVDEQFF
TRBJ2-1	TRBD1	TRBV6-5	-	TGTGCCAGCAGTTACGGACAGGGCCTTTCCTACAATGAGCAGTTCTTC	CASSYGQGLSYNEQFF